A single sample is the source of the 25 T cell receptor beta chains below, sequenced in a study of cytomegalovirus exposure and HLA in healthy donors. Method: immunoSEQ multiplex PCR; TCRdb's copy keeps in-frame clones and lacks some. The sample holds fewer than 130,000 clones, over 85% seen once. Sequenced input: PBMCs. These receptors all stem from a woman in her late teens or twenties in good health and CMV-seronegative.

The chain has TRBV7-2 and TRBJ2-7; 8 bases are a match to TRBD1. Germline CDR1 reads SGHTA; CDR2 reads FQGNSA. The junction had 5 bases not matched to a gene; V was cut back by 4 bases and J by 3 bases. The CDR3 covers 14 residues. The DNA of the CDR3 is TGTGCCAGCAGCTCCGGGACAGGTGTCTACGAGCAGTACTTC. Its translation is CASSSGTGVYEQYF.

The chain links TRBV2 to TRBJ2-3, with 9 nucleotides matching TRBD2. Germline loops: CDR1 SNHLY, CDR2 FYNNEI. The CDR3 runs to 16 residues. V was pared by 4 bases and J by 5 bases, with 10 bases of the junction left unmatched. The CDR3 nucleotides read TGTGCCAGCAGTGGCAGTAGCGGGAGCAGGGGAGATACGCAGTATTTT. It encodes CASSGSSGSRGDTQYF.

The chain is built from TRBV2 and TRBJ2-5; D might be TRBD1 (7 bases). The CDR3 contains 12 residues. Germline V gene sequence: CDR1 SNHLY, CDR2 FYNNEI. Trimming removed 5 bases from V and 5 bases from J, with 9 bases in between. CDR3 region: CASSPGGETQYF. CDR3 in DNA: TGTGCCAGCAGTCCAGGGGGGGAGACCCAGTACTTC.

The CDR3 DNA sequence: TGTGCCAGTAGTATACCGGGACAGGGGGCTCGGGAGGGTCAGTTCTTC. Its translation is CASSIPGQGAREGQFF. This chain links TRBV19 with TRBJ2-1; 12 nucleotides align to TRBD1. Losses at the gene ends were 2 bases for V and 13 bases for J; bases not matched to a gene: 12. CDR3 length equals 16 residues. Germline V gives CDR1 LNHDA, CDR2 SQIVND (reference sequence). Full variable domain (missing parts from reference TRBV19 and TRBJ2-1): DGGITQSPKYLFRKEGQNVTLSCEQNLNHDAMYWYRQDPGQGLRLIYYSQIVNDFQKGDIAEGYSVSREKKESFPLTVTSAQKNPTAFYLCASSIPGQGAREGQFFGPGTRLTVL.

The chain has TRBV7-9 and TRBJ1-5; tentatively, D is TRBD1 (5 bases). Germline V gives CDR1 SEHNR, CDR2 FQNEAQ (reference sequence). V lost 2 bases and J 0 bases, leaving 14 bases between the germline ends. The length of the CDR3 is 17 residues. The CDR3 protein is CASSLSESGGSNQPQHF. The CDR3 bases are TGTGCCAGCAGCTTATCGGAATCCGGGGGTAGCAATCAGCCCCAGCATTTT.

The J gene is TRBJ1-1, the V gene TRBV5-4, with D maybe TRBD1 (5 bases). V lost 0 bases to trimming and J lost 4 bases, with 10 bases between them. Germline V lookup: CDR1 SGHNT, CDR2 YYREEE (reference sequence). The CDR3 spans 14 residues. The CDR3 sequence: CASSLANGGTEAFF. CDR3 nucleotides: TGTGCCAGCAGCTTGGCCAACGGGGGCACTGAAGCTTTCTTT.

The chain combines TRBV28 with TRBJ2-3; D perhaps matches TRBD2 (5 bases). CDR3 size: 13 residues. The V end was cut by 10 bases, the J end by 1 base, with 12 bases between. Germline CDR1 and CDR2: MDHEN and SYDVKM. CDR3 DNA: TGTGCCATCTCGGAGGACCGCACAGATACGCAGTATTTT. It translates to CAISEDRTDTQYF.

CDR3 protein: CASSPRGRGYGYTF. In DNA form, the CDR3 reads TGTGCCAGTAGTCCTAGGGGGCGCGGGTATGGCTACACCTTC. The chain recombines TRBV19 with TRBJ1-2; 7 positions agree with TRBD1. CDR1 LNHDA and CDR2 SQIVND come from the germline V gene (reference sequence). CDR3 length: 14 amino acids. The ends lost 5 bases at V and 5 bases at J; junction bases unmatched: 8.

The V gene is TRBV4-1, the J gene TRBJ1-1; D may be TRBD1 (6 bases). The CDR3 spans 14 residues. CDR1 and CDR2 (germline): MGHRA, YSYEKL. Trimming stripped 0 bases from V and 7 bases from J, with 12 bases between. CDR3 sequence (DNA): TGCGCCAGCAGCCAAGACGGACAGCCCGTTGAAGCTTTCTTT. It encodes CASSQDGQPVEAFF.

V gene TRBV5-4 combines with J gene TRBJ2-1, with TRBD2 identical over 9 bases. From germline, CDR1 is SGHNT and CDR2 YYREEE (reference sequence). V shed 0 bases and J 3 bases; nucleotides not matched to a gene: 1. CDR3 length: 15 residues. The CDR3 region has the DNA TGTGCCAGCAGCTTGGTTAGCGGGAGCTACAATGAGCAGTTCTTC. Residues: CASSLVSGSYNEQFF. Based on the CDR3 plus reference TRBV5-4 and TRBJ2-1, the full variable domain is ETGVTQSPTHLIKTRGQQVTLRCSSQSGHNTVSWYQQALGQGPQFIFQYYREEENGRGNFPPRFSGLQFPNYSSELNVNALELDDSALYLCASSLVSGSYNEQFFGPGTRLTVL.

J is TRBJ2-7 and V is TRBV6-7; 8 positions agree with TRBD1. TRBV6-7 is filed as an ORF, its function uncertain. The CDR3 spans 17 residues. J lost 7 bases, V lost 2 bases, and 16 bases had no gene match. Here the CDR3 reads CASSYHRQGPHQWEQYF. The CDR3 DNA is TGTGCCAGCAGTTACCACCGACAGGGGCCACACCAGTGGGAGCAGTACTTC.

The chain carries TRBV4-3 and TRBJ1-5, with D maybe TRBD1 (5 bases). This CDR3 is built from 14 residues. The V end lost 1 base, the J end lost 4 bases, and 8 bases lay between the germline ends. The germline CDR1 and CDR2 sequences are LGHNA and YSLEER. For the CDR3, the DNA is TGCGCCAGCAGCCAAGGGGCAGGGAATCAGCCCCAGCATTTT. This sequence encodes CASSQGAGNQPQHF.

The chain links TRBV6-5 to TRBJ1-1; possibly TRBD1 for D (5 bases). From germline, CDR1 is MNHEY and CDR2 SVGAGI. The CDR3 has 15 residues. The ends were cut back, 3 bases at V and 0 bases at J, with 11 bases in the middle. CDR3 nucleotides: TGTGCCAGCAGTTATCGACAGAGTATGAACACTGAAGCTTTCTTT. Residues: CASSYRQSMNTEAFF.

This clone was observed a single time. The chain recombines TRBV29-1 with TRBJ2-6, with TRBD2 as a possible D gene (5 bases). This CDR3 is built from 17 residues. From germline, CDR1 is SQVTM and CDR2 ANQGSEA. V was trimmed by 8 bases and J by 1 base, leaving 21 bases between them. The CDR3: CSPRPGLSKSGANVLTF. In nucleotides, the CDR3 is TGCAGCCCCCGACCCGGACTTTCAAAGTCTGGGGCCAACGTCCTGACTTTC.

This clone was recorded once. V and J are TRBV13 and TRBJ2-7; 11 bases align to TRBD2. V shed 4 bases and J 7 bases; nucleotides not matched to a gene: 12. CDR3 length equals 16 residues. CDR1 and CDR2 (germline): PRHDT, FYEKMQ (reference sequence). This CDR3 reads CASSSSYSGRAGEQYF. The DNA for the CDR3 is TGTGCCAGCAGCTCCTCATATAGCGGGAGGGCCGGGGAGCAGTACTTC.

This chain connects TRBV19 to TRBJ2-5, with D maybe TRBD1 (6 bases). The CDR3 runs to 14 residues. Germline lookup yields CDR1 LNHDA and CDR2 SQIVND (reference sequence). V gave up 3 bases and J gave up 5 bases, with 13 bases separating them. The CDR3 DNA follows: TGTGCCAGTAGTATGACAGGTCGAGAGGAGACCCAGTACTTC. Its protein product is CASSMTGREETQYF.

The chain is built from TRBV11-2 and TRBJ1-5; the D is unclear. The V end was cut by 5 bases, the J end by 4 bases, with 9 bases between. The CDR3 is 13 amino acids. Per germline, CDR1 SGHAT and CDR2 FQNNGV. CDR3 amino acids: CASSPGANQPQHF. CDR3 nucleotides: TGTGCCAGCAGCCCGGGAGCTAATCAGCCCCAGCATTTT.

This chain connects TRBV9 to TRBJ2-7, with 8 bases matching TRBD1. The V and J ends lost 3 bases and 4 bases, in that order; junction bases with no gene match: 12. Germline CDR1 SGDLS, CDR2 YYNGEE. This CDR3 is built from 16 residues. The CDR3 DNA reads as TGTGCCAGCAGCGGGGGTATAGGACAGGGATTGTACGAGCAGTACTTC. Translated: CASSGGIGQGLYEQYF.

Only one count was recorded for this clone. The DNA is left out, because the CDR3 cannot be placed on it with certainty; the CDR3 is given as TCRdb lists it. Other DNA sequences in the same sample also yield this CDR3. This rearrangement joins TRBV27 to TRBJ2-3; the D segment call TRBD2 is taken from the table without a DNA check. Ends included, the CDR3 has 17 residues. Germline CDR1 is MNHEY and CDR2 is SMNVEV (reference sequence). Here the CDR3 reads CASSTSTSGISTDTQYF.

The chain employs TRBV28 and TRBJ1-6; 10 nucleotides match TRBD1. The length of the CDR3 is 14 residues. With V trimmed by 6 bases and J by 10 bases, 6 bases remained unmatched. CDR1 and CDR2 from the germline V gene are MDHEN and SYDVKM. The CDR3 reads CASSRTGGGSPLHF. CDR3 DNA sequence: TGTGCCAGCAGCAGGACAGGGGGAGGATCACCCCTCCACTTT.

The gene calls are TRBV7-9 and TRBJ2-7, with a weak D call TRBD2 (6 bases). Trimming left V 5 bases short and J 3 bases short, with 17 bases between. This CDR3 spans 15 amino acids. The germline CDR1 and CDR2 sequences are SEHNR and FQNEAQ (reference sequence). CDR3 region: CASSLSGHTFYEQYF. In DNA form, the CDR3 reads TGTGCCAGCAGCCTCAGCGGGCATACTTTCTACGAGCAGTACTTC.

This clone showed up just a few times. The gene calls are TRBV10-2 and TRBJ1-4, with TRBD1 as a possible D gene (6 bases). CDR3 length equals 14 residues. Germline assignment: CDR1 WSHSY and CDR2 SAAADI. Trimming cost V 8 bases and J 1 base, with 11 bases left between them. CDR3 sequence: CASRTGLTNEKLFF. DNA of the CDR3: TGCGCCAGCCGTACAGGGCTAACTAATGAAAAACTGTTTTTT.

This clone appeared once. This rearrangement joins TRBV5-1 to TRBJ2-1; 9 bases fit TRBD1. The germline V gene has CDR1 SGHRS and CDR2 YFSETQ. The CDR3 extends over 14 amino acids. J gave up 6 bases and V 5 bases, and 6 bases lay outside the gene matches. CDR3 DNA: TGCGCCAGCAGTAGGACGGGACAGGGCAATGAGCAGTTCTTC. Encoded protein: CASSRTGQGNEQFF.

The chain employs TRBV11-3 and TRBJ2-2, with 8 bases identical to TRBD2. The CDR3 loop spans 16 amino acids. J lost 3 bases, V lost 4 bases, and 7 bases had no gene match. The V gene's germline CDR1 is SGHNT and CDR2 YENEEA. As DNA, the CDR3 is TGTGCCAGCAGCTCCCGTCTTAGCGGGGACACCGGGGAGCTGTTTTTT. This gives the protein CASSSRLSGDTGELFF.

This clone is a singleton in its sample. The V gene is TRBV11-2, the J gene TRBJ1-2; 8 bases line up with TRBD1. This CDR3 is built from 15 residues. Germline lookup yields CDR1 SGHAT and CDR2 FQNNGV. V shed 0 bases and J 7 bases; nucleotides not matched to a gene: 7. The CDR3 DNA is TGTGCCAGCAGCTTAGAGGGACAGGATATGAGTGGCTACACCTTC. Its translation is CASSLEGQDMSGYTF.